Presented here are 2 T cell receptor beta chains from one specimen sequenced in a study of CD8 T cells in ankylosing spondylitis. One entry per CDR3 protein, called by TCRdb with MiXCR from the 5' RACE reads. The table records roughly 180,000 distinct CDR3 sequences, roughly 13% of them present only once. Sequenced input: blood, either unsorted or a sorted T cell fraction (not recorded which). These receptor sequences come from a male donor with ankylosing spondylitis or in good health (not recorded which).

This clonotype occurred a few times. This chain joins TRBV4-1 and TRBJ2-5; TRBD1 or TRBD2 may be the D gene (6 bases each). The CDR3 covers 14 residues. With 4 bases removed from V and 1 base from J, the gap between germline ends came to 10 bases. The germline gives CDR1 MGHRA, CDR2 YSYEKL. CDR3: CASSRRGAQETQYF. In nucleotides, the CDR3 is TGCGCCAGCAGCCGAAGGGGGGCCCAAGAGACCCAGTACTTC.

The rearrangement links TRBV12-3 or TRBV12-4 to TRBJ2-1; D unresolved. The CDR3 spans 14 residues. V dropped 6 bases and J dropped 3 bases, with 12 bases sitting between them. The CDR3 here is CASSPLDDYNEQFF. In DNA form, the CDR3 reads TGTGCCAGCAGCCCTCTAGACGACTACAATGAGCAGTTCTTC.